This T cell receptor (beta chain) derives from a study of neoadjuvant anti-PD-1 for oral cavity cancer. As for the study in general: Patients mostly received three to four biweekly nivolumab doses at 3 mg/kg before surgery.

Whole-study results and caveats: Larger post-treatment preexisting tumor clones tracked with greater tumor shrinkage. TCR analyses covered only three patients per response group.

Germline CDR1 is SGHRS and CDR2 is YFSETQ. The CDR3 loop spans 17 amino acids. Deletions cut 0 bases from V and 4 bases from J, with 14 bases between. Time point in this sample: after neoadjuvant nivolumab, at surgical resection. The patients had HPV-negative, locally advanced oral cavity squamous cell carcinoma. This clone was counted a few times. Its antigen is not known. Only in-frame clones appear in the TCRdb table, and some are missing; sequencing was by immunoSEQ multiplex PCR. This table has 20,000 to 25,000 clones, around a quarter appearing once. The chain combines TRBV5-1 with TRBJ2-6, with D possibly being TRBD1 (6 bases). The specimen was tumor tissue, collected after nivolumab (anti-PD-1) treatment. The clonotype comes from a person aged 35 to 85 with oral cavity squamous cell carcinoma. CDR3 sequence: CASSLGFRGQGANVLTF. DNA of the CDR3: TGCGCCAGCAGCTTGGGGTTCAGGGGACAAGGGGCCAACGTCCTGACTTTC.